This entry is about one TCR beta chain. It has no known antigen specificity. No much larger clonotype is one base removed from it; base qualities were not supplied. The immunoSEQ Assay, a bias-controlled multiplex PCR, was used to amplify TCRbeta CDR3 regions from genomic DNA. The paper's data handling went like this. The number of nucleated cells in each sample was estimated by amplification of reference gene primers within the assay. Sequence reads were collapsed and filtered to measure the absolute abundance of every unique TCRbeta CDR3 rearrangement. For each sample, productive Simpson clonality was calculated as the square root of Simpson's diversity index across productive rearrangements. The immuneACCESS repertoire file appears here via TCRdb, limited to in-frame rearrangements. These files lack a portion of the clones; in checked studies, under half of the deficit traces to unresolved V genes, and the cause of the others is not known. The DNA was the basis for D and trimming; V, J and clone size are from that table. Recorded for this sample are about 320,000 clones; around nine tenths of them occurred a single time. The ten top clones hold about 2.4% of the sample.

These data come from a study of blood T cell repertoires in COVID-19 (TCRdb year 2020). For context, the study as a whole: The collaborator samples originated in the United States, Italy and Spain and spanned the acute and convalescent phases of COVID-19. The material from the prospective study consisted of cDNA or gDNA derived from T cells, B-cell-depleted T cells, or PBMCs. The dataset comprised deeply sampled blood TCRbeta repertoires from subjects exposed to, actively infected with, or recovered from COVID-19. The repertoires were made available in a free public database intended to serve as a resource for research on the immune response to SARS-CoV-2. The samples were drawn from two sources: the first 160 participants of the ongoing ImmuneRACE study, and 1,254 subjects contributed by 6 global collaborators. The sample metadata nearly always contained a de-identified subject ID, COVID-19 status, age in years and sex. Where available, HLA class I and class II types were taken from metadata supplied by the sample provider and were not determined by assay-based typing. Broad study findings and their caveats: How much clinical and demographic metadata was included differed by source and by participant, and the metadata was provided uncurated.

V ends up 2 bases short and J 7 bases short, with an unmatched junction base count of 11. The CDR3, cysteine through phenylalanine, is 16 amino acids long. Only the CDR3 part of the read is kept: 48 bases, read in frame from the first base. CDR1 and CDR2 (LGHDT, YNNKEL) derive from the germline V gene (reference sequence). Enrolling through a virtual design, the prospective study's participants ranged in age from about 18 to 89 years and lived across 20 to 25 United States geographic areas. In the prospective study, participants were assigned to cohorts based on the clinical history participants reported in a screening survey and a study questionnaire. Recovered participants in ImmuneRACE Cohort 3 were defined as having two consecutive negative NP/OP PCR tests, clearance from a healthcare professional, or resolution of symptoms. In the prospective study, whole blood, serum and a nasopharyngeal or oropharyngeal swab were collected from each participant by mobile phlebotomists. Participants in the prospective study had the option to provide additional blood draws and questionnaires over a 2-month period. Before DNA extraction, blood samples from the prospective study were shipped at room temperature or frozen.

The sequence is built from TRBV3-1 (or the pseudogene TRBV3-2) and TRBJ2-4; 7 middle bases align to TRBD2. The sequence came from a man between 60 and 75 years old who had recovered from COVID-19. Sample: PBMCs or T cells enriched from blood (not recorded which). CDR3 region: CASSQSPNGRGNIQYF. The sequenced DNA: TGTGCCAGCAGCCAAAGTCCGAACGGGCGGGGGAACATTCAGTACTTC.